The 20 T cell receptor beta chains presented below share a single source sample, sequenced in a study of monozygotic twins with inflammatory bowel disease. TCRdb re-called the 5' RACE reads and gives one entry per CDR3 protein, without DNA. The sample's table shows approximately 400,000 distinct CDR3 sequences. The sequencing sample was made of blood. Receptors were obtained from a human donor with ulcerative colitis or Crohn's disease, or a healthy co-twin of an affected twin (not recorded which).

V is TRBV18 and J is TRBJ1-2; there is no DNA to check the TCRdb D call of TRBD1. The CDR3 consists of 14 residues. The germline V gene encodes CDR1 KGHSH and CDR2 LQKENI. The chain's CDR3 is CASSPPWQGNGYTF.

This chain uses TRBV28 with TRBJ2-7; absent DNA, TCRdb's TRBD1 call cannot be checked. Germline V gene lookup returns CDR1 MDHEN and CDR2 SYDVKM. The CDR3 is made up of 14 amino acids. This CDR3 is CASRGTGGVHEQYF.

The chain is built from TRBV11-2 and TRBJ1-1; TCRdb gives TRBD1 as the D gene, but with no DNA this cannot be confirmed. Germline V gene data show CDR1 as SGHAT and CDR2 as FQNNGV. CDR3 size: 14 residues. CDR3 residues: CASSSSDRRTEAFF. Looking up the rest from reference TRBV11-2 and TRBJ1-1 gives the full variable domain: EAGVAQSPRYKIIEKRQSVAFWCNPISGHATLYWYQQILGQGPKLLIQFQNNGVVDDSQLPKDRFSAERLKGVDSTLKIQPAKLEDSAVYLCASSSSDRRTEAFFGQGTRLTVV.

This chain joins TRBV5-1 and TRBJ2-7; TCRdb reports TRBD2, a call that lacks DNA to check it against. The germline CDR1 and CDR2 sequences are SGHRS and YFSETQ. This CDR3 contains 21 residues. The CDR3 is CASSLEPIPGLAGVGRREQYF.

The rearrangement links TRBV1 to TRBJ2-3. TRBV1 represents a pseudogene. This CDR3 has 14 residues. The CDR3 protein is CTSSPYPSTDTQYF.

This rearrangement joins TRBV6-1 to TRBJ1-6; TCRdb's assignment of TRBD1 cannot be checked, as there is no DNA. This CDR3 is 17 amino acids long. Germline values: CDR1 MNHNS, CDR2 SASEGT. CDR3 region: CASRARTGSSYNSPLHF.

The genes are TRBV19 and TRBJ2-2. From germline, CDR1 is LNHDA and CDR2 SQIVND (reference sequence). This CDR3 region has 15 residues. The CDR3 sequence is CASSAYSANTGELFF.

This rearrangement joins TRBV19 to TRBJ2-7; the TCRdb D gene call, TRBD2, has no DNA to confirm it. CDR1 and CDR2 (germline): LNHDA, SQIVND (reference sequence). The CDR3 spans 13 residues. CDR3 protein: CASSIVVLGEQYF.

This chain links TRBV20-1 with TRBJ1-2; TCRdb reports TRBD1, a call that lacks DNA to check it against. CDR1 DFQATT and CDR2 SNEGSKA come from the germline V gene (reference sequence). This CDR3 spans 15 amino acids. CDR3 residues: CSAPGRTDRFGGYTF.

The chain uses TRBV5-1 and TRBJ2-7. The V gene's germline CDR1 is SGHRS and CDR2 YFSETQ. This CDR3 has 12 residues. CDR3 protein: CASSSDNHEQYF.

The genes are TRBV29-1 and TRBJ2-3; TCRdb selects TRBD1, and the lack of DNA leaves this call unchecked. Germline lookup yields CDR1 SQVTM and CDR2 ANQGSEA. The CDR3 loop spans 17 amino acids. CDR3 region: CSVEAAPGGFGADTQYF.

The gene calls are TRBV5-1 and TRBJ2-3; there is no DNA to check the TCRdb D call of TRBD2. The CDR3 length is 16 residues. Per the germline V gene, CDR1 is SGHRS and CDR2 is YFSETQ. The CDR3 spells CASSLEGGRATDTQYF. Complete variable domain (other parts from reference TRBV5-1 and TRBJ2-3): KAGVTQTPRYLIKTRGQQVTLSCSPISGHRSVSWYQQTPGQGLQFLFEYFSETQRNKGNFPGRFSGRQFSNSRSEMNVSTLELGDSALYLCASSLEGGRATDTQYFGPGTRLTVL.

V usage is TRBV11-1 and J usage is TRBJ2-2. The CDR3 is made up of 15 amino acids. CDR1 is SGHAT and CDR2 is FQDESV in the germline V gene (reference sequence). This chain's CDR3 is CASSLFPGNTGELFF.

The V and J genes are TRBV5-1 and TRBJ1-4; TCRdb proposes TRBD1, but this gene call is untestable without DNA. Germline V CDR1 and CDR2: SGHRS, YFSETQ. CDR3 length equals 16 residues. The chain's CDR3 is CASSLVGQGRNEKLFF.

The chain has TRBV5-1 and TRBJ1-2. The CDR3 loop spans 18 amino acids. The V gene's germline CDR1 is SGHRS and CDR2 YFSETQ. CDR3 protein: CASSFTTGMGVGSYGYTF.

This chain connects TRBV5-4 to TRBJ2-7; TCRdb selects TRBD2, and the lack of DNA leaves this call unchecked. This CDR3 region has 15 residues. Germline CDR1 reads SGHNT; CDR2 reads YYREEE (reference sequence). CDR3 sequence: CASSPSGRIPYEQYF.

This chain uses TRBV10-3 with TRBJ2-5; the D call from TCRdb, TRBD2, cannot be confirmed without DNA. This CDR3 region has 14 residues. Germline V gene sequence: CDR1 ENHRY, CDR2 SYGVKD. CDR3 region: CAITPALVEETQYF.

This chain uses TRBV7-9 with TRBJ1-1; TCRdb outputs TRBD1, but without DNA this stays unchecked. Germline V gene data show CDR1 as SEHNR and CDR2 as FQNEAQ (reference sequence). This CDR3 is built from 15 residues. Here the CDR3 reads CASSPWTGGFTEAFF.

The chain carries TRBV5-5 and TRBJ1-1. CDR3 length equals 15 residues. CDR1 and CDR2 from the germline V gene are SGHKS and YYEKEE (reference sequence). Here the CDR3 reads CASSLVSSANTEAFF. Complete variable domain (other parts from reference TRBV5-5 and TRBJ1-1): DAGVTQSPTHLIKTRGQQVTLRCSPISGHKSVSWYQQVLGQGPQFIFQYYEKEERGRGNFPDRFSARQFPNYSSELNVNALLLGDSALYLCASSLVSSANTEAFFGQGTRLTVV.

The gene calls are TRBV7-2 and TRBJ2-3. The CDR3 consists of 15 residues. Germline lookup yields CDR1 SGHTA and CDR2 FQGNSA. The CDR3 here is CASSISGVAPDTQYF.